The clone carrying this TCR beta chain came up many times. Its cognate antigen is unknown. The source of the sample is a study of T cells in Graves' hyperthyroidism and ophthalmopathy. Whole-study context: Initial diagnosis, before any treatment, was when peripheral blood was collected. Study-level findings and limits: Ophthalmopathy and stable hyperthyroidism were separated by a 13 V-J model. Among clonotypes expanded in thyroid above 0.001, most were also found in blood.

Using RNA transcripts as the source, TCR beta CDR3 regions were amplified. During a first-round RT-PCR of the TCR CDR3, the HTBI primer set was used. TCRdb called the multiplex PCR reads again in MiXCR, with one record for every CDR3 protein. The sample carries a few hundred thousand distinct CDR3 sequences, over 11% recorded once. Isolation of PBMCs was performed on roughly 9 ml fresh peripheral blood. There are 14 residues in the CDR3. Deletions cut 8 bases from V and 1 base from J, with 14 bases between. Sequencing used blood. The source of this sequence is a woman younger than 45 with Graves' hyperthyroidism that later progressed to Graves' ophthalmopathy. The V and J genes are TRBV12-3 or TRBV12-4 and TRBJ1-1, with D maybe TRBD1 (6 bases). CDR3 bases: TGTGCCAGCGGAGAGACAGGAACGAACACTGAAGCTTTCTTT. Its protein is CASGETGTNTEAFF.